This T cell receptor (beta chain) was sequenced during a study of OX40 agonist ivuxolimab in advanced cancers. Study as a whole: Patients' therapy was ivuxolimab, an antibody that acts as an agonist of OX40 (CD134).

The method was immunoSEQ multiplex PCR; TCRdb's version includes in-frame clones alone and lacks a portion of them. The sample carries just under 100,000 clones, 94% recorded once. There are 15 residues in the CDR3. J gave up 5 bases and V 6 bases, and 7 bases lay outside the gene matches. Germline CDR1 MDHEN, CDR2 SYDVKM. Sequencing used CD4+ or CD8+ T cells sorted from blood, obtained in a trial of the OX40 agonist ivuxolimab. The chain links TRBV28 to TRBJ2-2; 9 nucleotides agree with TRBD1. This clonotype was obtained from an adult with an advanced solid tumor such as melanoma, head and neck, liver or kidney cancer. CDR3: CASRTQGAGTGELFF. The CDR3 nucleotides read TGTGCCAGCAGAACACAGGGGGCAGGGACCGGGGAGCTGTTTTTT.